This T cell receptor beta chain is drawn from a study of T cells after yellow fever vaccination. Study background: Four memory subsets, EM, EMRA, CM and Tscm, were sorted by CD3, CD45RA, CCR7, CD95.

V shed 8 bases and J 7 bases; nucleotides not matched to a gene: 7. CDR1 and CDR2 from the germline V gene are LGHNA and YSLEER. CDR3 length: 12 residues. TCRdb ran MiXCR on the 5' RACE reads and lists one entry per CDR3 protein. The sample consists of more than 45,000 distinct CDR3 sequences, approximately 6% of them appearing once. This clonotype was observed a handful of times. V and J are TRBV4-3 and TRBJ2-5; 7 bases fit TRBD1. Specimen: PBMCs, either bulk or a sorted T-cell subset (CD4+, CD8+, memory, or dextramer-sorted; not recorded which), collected on the day of the yellow fever booster vaccination. The sequence was collected from a man in his late teens or twenties who received the YFV17D yellow fever vaccine. This CDR3 reads CASGTEDGTQYF. In DNA form, the CDR3 reads TGCGCCAGCGGGACAGAAGATGGGACCCAGTACTTC.